This TCR beta chain was found in a study of shared clonotypes between healthy human individuals. Ten or more counts support this clone. V shed 6 bases, J shed 9 bases, and the junction held 12 bases outside the gene matches. The CDR3 runs to 15 residues. Germline CDR1 reads MNHEY; CDR2 reads SVGAGI. Caucasian adults living in Nashville, Tennessee, provided all samples. Produced via immunoSEQ multiplex PCR; TCRdb's table is partial and in-frame only. Among about half a million clones listed, approximately 80% were seen once. Sequences were obtained from PBMCs. The clonotype comes from a woman aged 40 to 50 in good health. Some clones in this sample may be carry-over from other donors' samples. The chain recombines TRBV6-5 with TRBJ2-1; TRBD1 agrees at 9 bases. The CDR3 DNA is TGTGCCAGCAGACCGGGACAGGGAGTCAGCGGTGAGCAGTTCTTC. It yields the protein CASRPGQGVSGEQFF.